A single sample gave rise to the 28 T cell receptor beta chains below, sequenced in a study of T cell responses to AZD1222 COVID-19 vaccine. Sequencing used immunoSEQ multiplex PCR; TCRdb keeps in-frame clones, though not all of them. The sample consists of under 200,000 clones, 88% of them appearing once. The sequencing used peripheral blood, collected on day 0 of AZD1222 vaccination. Source of these receptors: an adult in good health.

This chain links TRBV5-5 with TRBJ1-2; 7 bases fit TRBD1. The CDR3 runs to 17 residues. V shed 3 bases and J 6 bases; nucleotides not matched to a gene: 17. Germline loops: CDR1 SGHKS, CDR2 YYEKEE (reference sequence). The DNA of the CDR3 is TGTGCCAGCAGCTCAACAAGGAGGGAACAGGGGAGCCATGGCTACACCTTC. Translated: CASSSTRREQGSHGYTF. The full variable domain, its missing parts supplied by reference TRBV5-5 and TRBJ1-2, is DAGVTQSPTHLIKTRGQQVTLRCSPISGHKSVSWYQQVLGQGPQFIFQYYEKEERGRGNFPDRFSARQFPNYSSELNVNALLLGDSALYLCASSSTRREQGSHGYTFGSGTRLTVV.

J is TRBJ1-1 and V is TRBV25-1; D is perhaps TRBD1 (6 bases). The CDR3 length is 15 residues. Trimming removed 5 bases at V and 1 base at J, with 14 bases between. Germline CDR1 reads MGHDK; CDR2 reads SYGVNS. The CDR3 DNA follows: TGTGCCAGCAGTAAAGCGGGACACGGGAACACTGAAGCTTTCTTT. Its protein is CASSKAGHGNTEAFF. Combining the CDR3 with reference TRBV25-1 and TRBJ1-1 gives the whole variable domain EADIYQTPRYLVIGTGKKITLECSQTMGHDKMYWYQQDPGMELHLIHYSYGVNSTEKGDLSSESTVSRIRTEHFPLTLESARPSHTSQYLCASSKAGHGNTEAFFGQGTRLTVV.

The rearrangement joins TRBV6-4 to TRBJ1-5, with D unclear. The V and J ends lost 4 bases and 3 bases respectively, with 7 bases between them. The CDR3 contains 13 residues. CDR1 and CDR2 (germline): MRHNA, SNTAGT. The CDR3 region is CASSVSFNQPQHF. Here the CDR3 DNA reads TGTGCCAGCAGTGTTAGTTTCAATCAGCCCCAGCATTTT.

The V gene is TRBV5-4, the J gene TRBJ1-1, with unresolved D. The germline CDR1 and CDR2 sequences are SGHNT and YYREEE (reference sequence). The CDR3 extends over 14 amino acids. Trimming left V 4 bases short and J 5 bases short, with 15 bases between. DNA for the CDR3: TGTGCCAGCAGCCGTGAGAGATCTGGGACTGAAGCTTTCTTT. Amino acid sequence: CASSRERSGTEAFF.

The genes are TRBV19 and TRBJ2-5; TRBD2 agrees at 7 bases. The CDR3 contains 15 residues. The ends lost 3 bases at V and 4 bases at J; junction bases unmatched: 8. CDR1 and CDR2 (germline): LNHDA, SQIVND (reference sequence). The CDR3 loop is CASSMGGGGGETQYF. CDR3 bases: TGTGCCAGTAGTATGGGCGGCGGGGGTGGAGAGACCCAGTACTTC.

The chain is built from TRBV2 and TRBJ1-1; TRBD1 agrees at 8 bases. CDR1 and CDR2 (germline): SNHLY, FYNNEI. The CDR3 totals 12 residues. The junction had 5 bases not matched to a gene; V was cut back by 6 bases and J by 8 bases. The CDR3 nucleotides are TGTGCCAGCAGCAGGGGGCCGGAAGAAGCTTTCTTT. This codes for CASSRGPEEAFF.

The chain is built from TRBV9 and TRBJ1-5; 12 nucleotides line up with TRBD1. The J segment lost 9 bases and the V segment lost 3 bases, leaving 7 bases of the junction unmatched. The CDR3 is made up of 15 amino acids. Germline CDR1 and CDR2: SGDLS and YYNGEE. The CDR3 DNA is TGTGCCAGCAGCGAGGGGGACAGGGGGCTCGGGCCCCAGCATTTT. It translates to CASSEGDRGLGPQHF.

The chain recombines TRBV7-8 with TRBJ1-5, with TRBD1 identical over 8 bases. Germline lookup yields CDR1 SGHVS and CDR2 FQNEAQ. This CDR3 region has 16 residues. V was clipped by 2 bases and J by 3 bases; unmatched bases: 6. CDR3 nucleotide sequence: TGTGCCAGCAGCTTATGGGACAGGAACTCCAATCAGCCCCAGCATTTT. Its translation is CASSLWDRNSNQPQHF.

The J gene is TRBJ2-5, the V gene TRBV9; D remains ambiguous. The CDR3 runs to 16 residues. Germline CDR1 SGDLS, CDR2 YYNGEE. Trimming pared 1 base from V and 3 bases from J, leaving 16 bases between. The CDR3 coding sequence is TGTGCCAGCAGCGTAAGTCCCCTGGGCCACGAAGAGACCCAGTACTTC. It yields the protein CASSVSPLGHEETQYF. The full variable domain, completed using reference TRBV9 and TRBJ2-5, is DSGVTQTPKHLITATGQRVTLRCSPRSGDLSVYWYQQSLDQGLQFLIQYYNGEERAKGNILERFSAQQFPDLHSELNLSSLELGDSALYFCASSVSPLGHEETQYFGPGTRLLVL.

The chain couples TRBV6-5 to TRBJ1-2; no clear D. Trimming stripped 0 bases from V and 1 base from J, with 9 bases between. In germline, CDR1 is MNHEY, CDR2 SVGAGI. The CDR3 is 15 amino acids. Here the CDR3 reads CASSYSEGSNYGYTF. In nucleotides, the CDR3 is TGTGCCAGCAGTTACTCTGAGGGTAGTAACTATGGCTACACCTTC.

This clone was observed a handful of times. V and J are TRBV29-1 and TRBJ1-3; D is undetermined. V lost 2 bases, J lost 0 bases, and 2 bases lay in between. This CDR3 region has 12 residues. CDR1 SQVTM and CDR2 ANQGSEA come from the germline V gene. In DNA form, the CDR3 reads TGCAGCGTTGAAAGCTCTGGAAACACCATATATTTT. Protein sequence: CSVESSGNTIYF.

The gene calls are TRBV28 and TRBJ2-5; D is ambiguous. This CDR3 is built from 11 residues. Germline V lookup: CDR1 MDHEN, CDR2 SYDVKM. V lost 4 bases and J 4 bases, leaving 4 bases between the germline ends. The CDR3 is CASSSTETQYF. DNA of the CDR3: TGTGCCAGCAGTTCTACAGAGACCCAGTACTTC.

The rearrangement joins TRBV4-1 to TRBJ1-1; 8 positions match TRBD1. CDR1 and CDR2 from the germline V gene are MGHRA and YSYEKL. The CDR3 has 15 amino acids. V trimming: 2 bases; J trimming: 1 base; junction bases outside the gene matches: 3. The DNA for the CDR3 is TGCGCCAGCAGCCAATGGACAGGGAAGAACACTGAAGCTTTCTTT. It is translated as CASSQWTGKNTEAFF.

This clone was counted once. V and J are TRBV12-3 or TRBV12-4 and TRBJ2-1; 8 nucleotides match TRBD2. The CDR3 runs 12 residues. Germline trimming cut 6 bases from V and 14 bases from J; bases unmatched to any gene: 9. The CDR3 DNA reads TGTGCCAGCAGCTCCTCCGGGACTAGAGAGTTCTTC. It translates to CASSSSGTREFF.

CDR3 loop: CSVEGLYDNEQYF. DNA of the CDR3: TGCAGCGTTGAAGGACTCTACGACAACGAGCAGTACTTC. V usage is TRBV29-1 and J usage is TRBJ2-7; no firm D call. CDR1 is SQVTM, CDR2 ANQGSEA, per germline. V gave up 1 base and J gave up 5 bases, with 12 bases separating them. The CDR3 length is 13 residues.

This clone was detected only a few times. This rearrangement joins TRBV6-1 to TRBJ1-1, with 7 bases aligning to TRBD1. Germline CDR1 MNHNS, CDR2 SASEGT. With 0 bases clipped from V and 5 bases from J, the junction kept 6 bases outside the gene matches. This CDR3 comprises 15 residues. The CDR3 region is CASSEAEGAITEAFF. The DNA for the CDR3 is TGTGCCAGCAGTGAAGCTGAGGGGGCGATAACTGAAGCTTTCTTT.

The rearrangement uses TRBV11-2 and TRBJ1-1; TRBD1 matches 8 bases. CDR3 length equals 15 residues. The trim removed 3 bases at V and 2 bases at J, leaving 5 bases unmatched. Germline values: CDR1 SGHAT, CDR2 FQNNGV. CDR3 protein: CASSFLGQGNTEAFF. The DNA of the CDR3 is TGTGCCAGCAGCTTCCTAGGACAGGGCAACACTGAAGCTTTCTTT.

In its sample, this clone was seen once. V and J are TRBV11-2 and TRBJ2-7; no definite D call. V lost 1 base to trimming and J lost 12 bases, with 10 bases between them. Looked up from germline, CDR1 is SGHAT and CDR2 is FQNNGV. The CDR3 runs 11 residues. CDR3 nucleotides: TGTGCCAGCAGCTTAGTAGAGGAGTGGTACTTC. It yields the protein CASSLVEEWYF.

The chain recombines TRBV25-1 with TRBJ1-1; D gene uncertain. Looked up from germline, CDR1 is MGHDK and CDR2 is SYGVNS. This CDR3 comprises 12 residues. V lost 2 bases to trimming and J lost 4 bases, with 5 bases between them. Written as DNA, the CDR3 is TGTGCCAGCAGTGAAGGGCGCACTGAAGCTTTCTTT. Amino acids: CASSEGRTEAFF.

V gene TRBV6-5 combines with J gene TRBJ1-2; 12 bases align to TRBD1. The junction had 5 bases not matched to a gene; V was cut back by 4 bases and J by 8 bases. Germline CDR1 is MNHEY and CDR2 is SVGAGI. CDR3 length: 14 amino acids. The CDR3 bases are TGTGCCAGCAGTTTGGGACAGGGGGCGTCGGGCTACACCTTC. Its translation: CASSLGQGASGYTF.

The chain joins TRBV29-1 to TRBJ2-6; D unclear. In germline, CDR1 is SQVTM, CDR2 ANQGSEA. Deletions cut 3 bases from V and 0 bases from J, with 9 bases between. The CDR3 has 15 residues. The CDR3 region is CSVEGGVSGANVLTF. CDR3 nucleotide sequence: TGCAGCGTTGAGGGTGGGGTCTCTGGGGCCAACGTCCTGACTTTC. The full variable domain, with the rest looked up from reference TRBV29-1 and TRBJ2-6, is SAVISQKPSRDICQRGTSLTIQCQVDSQVTMMFWYRQQPGQSLTLIATANQGSEATYESGFVIDKFPISRPNLTFSTLTVSNMSPEDSSIYLCSVEGGVSGANVLTFGAGSRLTVL.

The CDR3 sequence: CASSFLAGENNEQFF. CDR3 DNA sequence: TGCGCCAGCAGCTTTCTAGCGGGGGAGAACAATGAGCAGTTCTTC. The genes are TRBV5-1 and TRBJ2-1, with TRBD2 identical over 10 bases. This CDR3 spans 15 amino acids. CDR1 is SGHRS, CDR2 YFSETQ, per germline. Losses at the gene ends were 2 bases for V and 5 bases for J; bases not matched to a gene: 4.

The J gene is TRBJ1-6, the V gene TRBV28; the D gene is possibly TRBD1 (5 bases). The germline V and J ends were trimmed by 4 bases and 9 bases, with 16 bases remaining between them. The CDR3 sequence is 15 residues long. CDR1 and CDR2 from the germline V gene are MDHEN and SYDVKM. The CDR3 DNA reads as TGTGCCAGCAGTTCGGGACCGATTAGCAGTTCACCCCTCCACTTT. This sequence encodes CASSSGPISSSPLHF.

V is TRBV27 and J is TRBJ2-7, with TRBD1 matching 9 bases. The CDR3 is made up of 16 amino acids. Germline CDR1 is MNHEY and CDR2 is SMNVEV (reference sequence). The V gene end was trimmed by 2 bases and the J gene end by 0 bases; junction bases not matched to a gene: 5. The CDR3, as DNA: TGTGCCAGCAGTTTAGCCGGGACAGGGAGCTCCTACGAGCAGTACTTC. Protein product: CASSLAGTGSSYEQYF.

The chain joins TRBV4-1 to TRBJ1-1, with unresolved D. CDR1 and CDR2 from the germline V gene are MGHRA and YSYEKL. The CDR3 totals 11 residues. V was cut by 4 bases and J by 3 bases, with 3 bases left in between. The CDR3 sequence is CASSRDTEAFF. The CDR3 DNA follows: TGCGCCAGCAGCCGTGACACTGAAGCTTTCTTT.

The genes are TRBV24-1 and TRBJ1-2; 9 bases fit TRBD1. There are 16 residues in the CDR3. J lost 3 bases, V lost 4 bases, and 8 bases had no gene match. The germline V gene has CDR1 KGHDR and CDR2 SFDVKD. The CDR3 DNA reads TGTGCCACCAGTGAGGGAACAGGGGGCAATTACTATGGCTACACCTTC. Translation: CATSEGTGGNYYGYTF.

J is TRBJ1-5 and V is TRBV30; D is perhaps TRBD1 (6 bases). This CDR3 is 14 amino acids long. Germline assignment: CDR1 GTSNPN and CDR2 SVGIG (reference sequence). The germline V and J ends were trimmed by 2 bases and 7 bases, with 15 bases remaining between them. CDR3 bases: TGTGCCTGGAGTCACGGAACAGGGCGCCAGCCCCAGCATTTT. This codes for CAWSHGTGRQPQHF.

The V gene is TRBV30, the J gene TRBJ2-1, with D uncertain. The length of the CDR3 is 15 residues. V was pared by 0 bases and J by 10 bases, with 19 bases between. The V gene's germline CDR1 is GTSNPN and CDR2 SVGIG (reference sequence). CDR3 coding DNA: TGTGCCTGGAGTGTACTCTCCCATTGGCATCGCGAGCAGTTCTTC. Its protein is CAWSVLSHWHREQFF.